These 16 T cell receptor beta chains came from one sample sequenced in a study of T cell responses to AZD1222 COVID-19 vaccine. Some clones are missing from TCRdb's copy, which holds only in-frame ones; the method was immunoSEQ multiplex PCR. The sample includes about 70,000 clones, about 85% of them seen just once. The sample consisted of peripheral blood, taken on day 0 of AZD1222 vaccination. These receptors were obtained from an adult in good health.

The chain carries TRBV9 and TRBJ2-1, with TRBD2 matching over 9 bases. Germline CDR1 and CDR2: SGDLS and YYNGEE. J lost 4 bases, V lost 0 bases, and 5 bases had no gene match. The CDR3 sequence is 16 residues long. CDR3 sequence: CASSVEAGGLYNEQFF. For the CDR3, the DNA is TGTGCCAGCAGCGTAGAAGCGGGGGGCCTTTACAATGAGCAGTTCTTC.

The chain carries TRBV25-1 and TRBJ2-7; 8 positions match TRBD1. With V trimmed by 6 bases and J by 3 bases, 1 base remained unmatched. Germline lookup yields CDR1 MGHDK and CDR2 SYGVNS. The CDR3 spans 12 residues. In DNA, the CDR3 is TGTGCCAGCAGCAGGGGGCTCTACGAGCAGTACTTC. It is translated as CASSRGLYEQYF.

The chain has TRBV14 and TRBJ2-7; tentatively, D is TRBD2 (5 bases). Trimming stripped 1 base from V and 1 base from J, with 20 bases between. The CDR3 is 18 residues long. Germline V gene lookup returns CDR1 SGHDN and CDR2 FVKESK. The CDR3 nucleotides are TGTGCCAGCAGCCAAGTTGTGTTTTCGGGGAGTGATTCCTACGAGCAGTACTTC. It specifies CASSQVVFSGSDSYEQYF. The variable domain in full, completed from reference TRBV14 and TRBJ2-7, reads EAGVTQFPSHSVIEKGQTVTLRCDPISGHDNLYWYRRVMGKEIKFLLHFVKESKQDESGMPNNRFLAERTGGTYSTLKVQPAELEDSGVYFCASSQVVFSGSDSYEQYFGPGTRLTVT.

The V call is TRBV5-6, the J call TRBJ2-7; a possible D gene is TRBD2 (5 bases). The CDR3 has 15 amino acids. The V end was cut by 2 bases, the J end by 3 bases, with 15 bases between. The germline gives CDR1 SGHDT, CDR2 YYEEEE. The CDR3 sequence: CASSFNGVGVYEQYF. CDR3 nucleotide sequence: TGTGCCAGCAGCTTCAATGGGGTCGGGGTCTACGAGCAGTACTTC.

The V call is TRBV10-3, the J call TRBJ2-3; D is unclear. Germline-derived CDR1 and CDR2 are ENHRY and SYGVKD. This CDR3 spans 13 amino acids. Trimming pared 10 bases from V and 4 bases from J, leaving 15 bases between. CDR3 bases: TGTGCCACCTCGACCATTAGGGCAGATACGCAGTATTTT. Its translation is CATSTIRADTQYF.

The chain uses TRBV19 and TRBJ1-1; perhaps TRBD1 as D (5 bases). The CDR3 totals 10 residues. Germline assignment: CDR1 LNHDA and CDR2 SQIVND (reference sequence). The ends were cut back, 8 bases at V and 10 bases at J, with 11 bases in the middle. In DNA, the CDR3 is TGTGCCAGTGGGGTGCAGGGAGCTTTCTTT. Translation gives CASGVQGAFF.

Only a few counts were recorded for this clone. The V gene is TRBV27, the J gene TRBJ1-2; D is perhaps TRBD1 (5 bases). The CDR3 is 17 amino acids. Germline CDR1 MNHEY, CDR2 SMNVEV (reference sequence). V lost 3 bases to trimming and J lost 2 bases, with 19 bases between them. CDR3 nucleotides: TGTGCCAGCAGTTTTACGGGGGGACCTAATGCGAACTATGGCTACACCTTC. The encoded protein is CASSFTGGPNANYGYTF.

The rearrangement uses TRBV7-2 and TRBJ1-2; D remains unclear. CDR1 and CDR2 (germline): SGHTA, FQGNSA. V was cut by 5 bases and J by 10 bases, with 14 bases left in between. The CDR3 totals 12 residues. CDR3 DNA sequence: TGTGCCAGCAGCCCCCCCTTTAGTGCCTACACCTTC. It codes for CASSPPFSAYTF.

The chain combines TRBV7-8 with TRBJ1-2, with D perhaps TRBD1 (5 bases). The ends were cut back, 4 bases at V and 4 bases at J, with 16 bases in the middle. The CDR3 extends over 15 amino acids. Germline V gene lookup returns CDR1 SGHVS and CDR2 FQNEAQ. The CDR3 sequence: CASSSGEWGSYGYTF. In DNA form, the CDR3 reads TGTGCCAGCAGCTCCGGGGAGTGGGGCTCCTATGGCTACACCTTC.

The CDR3 nucleotides are TGCGCCAGCAGCCAAGATGGGACCAAGCAGTTCTTC. This translates into CASSQDGTKQFF. The genes are TRBV4-1 and TRBJ2-1; perhaps D is TRBD1 or TRBD2 (5 bases each). V lost 0 bases, J lost 11 bases, and 8 bases lay in between. The V gene's germline CDR1 is MGHRA and CDR2 YSYEKL. The CDR3 is 12 residues long.

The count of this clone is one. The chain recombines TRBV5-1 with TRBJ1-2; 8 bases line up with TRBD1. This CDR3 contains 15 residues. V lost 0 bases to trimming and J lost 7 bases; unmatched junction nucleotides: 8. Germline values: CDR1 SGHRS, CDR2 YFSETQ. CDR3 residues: CASSLVTGGEGGYTF. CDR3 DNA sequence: TGCGCCAGCAGCTTGGTTACAGGGGGGGAAGGTGGCTACACCTTC.

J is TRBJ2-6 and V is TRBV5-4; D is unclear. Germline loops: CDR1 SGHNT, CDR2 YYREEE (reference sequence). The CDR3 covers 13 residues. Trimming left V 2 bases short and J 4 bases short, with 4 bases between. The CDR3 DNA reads TGTGCCAGCAGCTTTTCCGGGGCCAACGTCCTGACTTTC. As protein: CASSFSGANVLTF.

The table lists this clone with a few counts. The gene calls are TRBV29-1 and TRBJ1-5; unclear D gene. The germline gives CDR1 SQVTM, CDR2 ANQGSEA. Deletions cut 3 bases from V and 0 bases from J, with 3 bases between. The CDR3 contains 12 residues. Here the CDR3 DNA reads TGCAGCGTTGACCTTAGCAATCAGCCCCAGCATTTT. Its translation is CSVDLSNQPQHF.

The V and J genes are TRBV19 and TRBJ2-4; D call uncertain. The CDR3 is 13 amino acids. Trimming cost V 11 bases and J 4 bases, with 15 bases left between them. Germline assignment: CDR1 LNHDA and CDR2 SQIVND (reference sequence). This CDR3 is CARFERVKNIQYF. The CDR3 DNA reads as TGTGCCCGCTTCGAAAGGGTGAAAAACATTCAGTACTTC.

In DNA, the CDR3 is TGTGCCAGCAGTTTGCAGGGCTCTGGAAACACCATATATTTT. Translation: CASSLQGSGNTIYF. This sequence joins TRBV6-6 and TRBJ1-3; tentatively, D is TRBD1 (5 bases). V lost 4 bases, J lost 0 bases, and 7 bases lay in between. This CDR3 spans 14 amino acids. Germline V gives CDR1 MNHNY, CDR2 SVGAGI (reference sequence).

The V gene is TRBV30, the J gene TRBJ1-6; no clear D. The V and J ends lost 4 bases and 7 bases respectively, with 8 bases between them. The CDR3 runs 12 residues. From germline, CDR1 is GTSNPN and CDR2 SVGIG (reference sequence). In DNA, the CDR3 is TGTGCCTGGACGATGGGGAATTCACCCCTCCACTTT. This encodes CAWTMGNSPLHF. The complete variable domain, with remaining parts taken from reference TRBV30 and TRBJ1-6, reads SQTIHQWPATLVQPVGSPLSLECTVEGTSNPNLYWYRQAAGRGLQLLFYSVGIGQISSEVPQNLSASRPQDRQFILSSKKLLLSDSGFYLCAWTMGNSPLHFGNGTRLTVT.